A selection of T cell receptor beta chains follows, all from one sample in a study of OX40 agonist ivuxolimab in advanced cancers. Profiling relied on immunoSEQ multiplex PCR, and the TCRdb table lists in-frame clones only, not all of them. The sample includes some 98,000 clones, approximately 83% of them seen just once. Source: CD4+ or CD8+ T cells sorted from blood, taken in a trial of the OX40 agonist ivuxolimab. The receptors here all came from an adult with an advanced solid tumor such as melanoma, head and neck, liver or kidney cancer. CDR3s include the opening cysteine and the closing phenylalanine or tryptophan. D genes are given only for firm matches. Rows give clone size only sometimes, using once, few, many, or a class for an expanded clone.

J gene,V gene,D gene,CDR3 length,clone size,CDR3 DNA,CDR3 protein
TRBJ2-7,TRBV5-4,TRBD2,16,.,TGTGCCAGCAGCGCCGGGACTAGCGGGAGGGGCTACGAGCAGTACTTC,CASSAGTSGRGYEQYF
TRBJ2-2,TRBV19,.,15,.,TGTGCCAGTAGTATAGCCTGGGGGAACACCGGGGAGCTGTTTTTT,CASSIAWGNTGELFF
TRBJ2-7,TRBV2,TRBD2,13,.,TGTGCCAGCAGCCTCGGGAGGTCCTACGAGCAGTACTTC,CASSLGRSYEQYF
TRBJ1-2,TRBV5-4,TRBD1,13,once,TGTGCCAGCACCAGGGACAGGGGCTATGGCTACACCTTC,CASTRDRGYGYTF
TRBJ2-7,TRBV4-3,.,14,.,TGCGCCAGCAGCCAAGAGAGGACAAGCGACGAGCAGTACTTC,CASSQERTSDEQYF
TRBJ2-2,TRBV7-7,TRBD1,17,.,TGTGCCAGCAGCTTAGCGAGGGGGACAGCAGGCACCGGGGAGCTGTTTTTT,CASSLARGTAGTGELFF
TRBJ1-1,TRBV7-3,TRBD1,17,.,TGTGCCAGCAGCTCCGGGATTCGACAGGGAGAGAAAACTGAAGCTTTCTTT,CASSSGIRQGEKTEAFF
TRBJ2-5,TRBV6-5,.,16,.,TGTGCCAGCAGTTACTCGAGCGGACGGTACCAAGAGACCCAGTACTTC,CASSYSSGRYQETQYF
TRBJ1-1,TRBV7-8,.,15,.,TGTGCCAGCAGCTTCGGACAGCCCATGAACACTGAAGCTTTCTTT,CASSFGQPMNTEAFF
TRBJ1-6,TRBV14,TRBD1,16,few,TGTGCCAGCAGCCGCCTCGACAGGGGTATTACGTCACCCCTCCACTTT,CASSRLDRGITSPLHF
TRBJ2-3,TRBV7-3,.,15,.,TGTGCCAGCAGCTTAAGTATTGGGTTCACAGATACGCAGTATTTT,CASSLSIGFTDTQYF
TRBJ1-1,TRBV15,.,12,.,TGTGCCACCAGTGACCAGAACACTGAAGCTTTCTTT,CATSDQNTEAFF
TRBJ1-2,TRBV7-9,.,13,.,TGTGCCAGCAGCTTTACGGGACCGGGAGGCTACACCTTC,CASSFTGPGGYTF
TRBJ2-1,TRBV27,.,14,.,TGTGCCAGCAGACGGACCGGGAGCTACAATGAGCAGTTCTTC,CASRRTGSYNEQFF
TRBJ2-3,TRBV6-1,.,14,once,TGTGCCAGCAGCCAGCAGGGGGGTGGAGATACGCAGTATTTT,CASSQQGGGDTQYF
TRBJ2-3,TRBV28,.,12,.,TGTGCCAGCAGTTTGAAACCCGATACGCAGTATTTT,CASSLKPDTQYF
TRBJ2-3,TRBV30,.,12,.,TGTGCCTGGAGTGTAGAGCCAGATACGCAGTATTTT,CAWSVEPDTQYF
TRBJ2-3,TRBV11-1,TRBD2,17,.,TGTGCCAGCAGCTTAATGGTGACTAGCGGGGTTTCAGATACGCAGTATTTT,CASSLMVTSGVSDTQYF
TRBJ1-4,TRBV18,TRBD1,17,.,TGTGCCAGCTCGCCTCCGTCCGGGACAGAAGGAATGAAAAGACTGTTTTTT,CASSPPSGTEGMKRLFF
TRBJ1-2,TRBV28,.,16,.,TGTGCCAGCAGTTTATTTATTGGGGGGGGCGGCTATGGCTACACCTTC,CASSLFIGGGGYGYTF
TRBJ1-3,TRBV7-2,.,15,.,TGTGCCAGCAGCTTAGTCGCGGGTTCTGGAAACACCATATATTTT,CASSLVAGSGNTIYF
TRBJ2-5,TRBV29-1,.,11,.,TGCAGCGCTCGGACCGGGGGGACCCAGTACTTC,CSARTGGTQYF
TRBJ1-5,TRBV2,.,13,.,TGTGCCAGCTTACTCGAGCAGAATCAGCCCCAGCATTTT,CASLLEQNQPQHF
TRBJ2-1,TRBV19,.,14,.,TGTGCCAGTAGTGGTGGCCTAACCTACAATGAGCAGTTCTTC,CASSGGLTYNEQFF
TRBJ2-3,TRBV5-4,TRBD1,15,.,TGTGCCAGCAGCTTGGGCGGACAGGGGGCAGATACGCAGTATTTT,CASSLGGQGADTQYF
TRBJ1-2,TRBV19,TRBD1,13,.,TGTGCCAGTAGTAACCGACAGGGTCCCGGCTACACCTTC,CASSNRQGPGYTF
TRBJ1-5,TRBV9,.,14,once,TGTGCCAGCAGCGGGGCCTCTGGGGGACAGCCCCAGCATTTT,CASSGASGGQPQHF
TRBJ2-7,TRBV4-2,.,14,.,TGTGCCAGCAGCCAAGATAATCTTTCCTACGAGCAGTACTTC,CASSQDNLSYEQYF
TRBJ1-1,TRBV6-1,.,12,.,TGTGCCAGCAGCCGATTGGACACTGAAGCTTTCTTT,CASSRLDTEAFF
TRBJ1-4,TRBV6-6,TRBD1,14,.,TGTGCCAGCAGTGACCTAGACAGGGGGCGATTTCTGTTTTTT,CASSDLDRGRFLFF
TRBJ1-1,TRBV7-2,.,15,.,TGTGCCAGCAGCTTAGCGCGGACAGCGAACACTGAAGCTTTCTTT,CASSLARTANTEAFF
TRBJ2-2,TRBV15,.,15,.,TGTGCCACCAGCAGCAGGGTGGTCGTCGCCGGGGAGCTGTTTTTT,CATSSRVVVAGELFF
TRBJ1-4,TRBV5-6,TRBD1,16,.,TGTGCCAGCAGCCCCAAGTTTAATAGGGGGCGGGAAAAACTGTTTTTT,CASSPKFNRGREKLFF
TRBJ2-2,TRBV6-4,.,12,.,TGTGCCAGCAGTGGTCGAGCCGGGGAGCTGTTTTTT,CASSGRAGELFF
TRBJ1-2,TRBV6-1,.,13,.,TGTGCCAGCAGCTACCGGGACGGCTATGGCTACACCTTC,CASSYRDGYGYTF
TRBJ2-7,TRBV9,.,12,.,TGTGCCAGCAGCGCAAATACGTACGAGCAGTACTTC,CASSANTYEQYF
TRBJ1-2,TRBV14,.,15,.,TGTGCCAGCAGCCAAGCCTCCGAAAAGAGCTATGGCTACACCTTC,CASSQASEKSYGYTF
TRBJ2-2,TRBV7-2,.,18,.,TGTGCCAGCAGCTTAATTGGGATCCAATCTGGAACCACCGGGGAGCTGTTTTTT,CASSLIGIQSGTTGELFF
TRBJ1-5,TRBV4-3,.,15,.,TGCGCCAGCAGCCAAGATCAGAGGGGCAATCAGCCCCAGCATTTT,CASSQDQRGNQPQHF
TRBJ2-1,TRBV30,TRBD2,13,.,TGTGCCTGGGGGACTAGCTCCTACAATGAGCAGTTCTTC,CAWGTSSYNEQFF
TRBJ1-5,TRBV10-3,.,13,.,TGTGCCATCAGTCGGGACAATAATCAGCCCCAGCATTTT,CAISRDNNQPQHF
TRBJ2-2,TRBV30,.,15,.,TGTGCCTGGAGAACCGGGACACCTAGGACCGGGGAGCTGTTTTTT,CAWRTGTPRTGELFF
TRBJ2-1,TRBV19,.,13,.,TGTGCCAGTAGTATATTTAACGCGGGTGAGCAGTTCTTC,CASSIFNAGEQFF
TRBJ2-5,TRBV29-1,.,12,.,TGCAGCGTTGCGGTTTCACAAGAGACCCAGTACTTC,CSVAVSQETQYF
TRBJ1-2,TRBV9,TRBD1,14,.,TGTGCCAGCAGCCTACTGACAGGGGGCGAGGGCTACACCTTC,CASSLLTGGEGYTF
TRBJ1-1,TRBV11-3,.,13,.,TGTGCCAGCAGCTTGGGAAGGAACACTGAAGCTTTCTTT,CASSLGRNTEAFF
TRBJ2-3,TRBV28,TRBD1,15,.,TGTGCCAGCATAACAGGGGGCGCTAAGGAGGATACGCAGTATTTT,CASITGGAKEDTQYF
TRBJ2-7,TRBV28,.,14,.,TGTGCCAGCCATGGGACGGACAAGATCTACGAGCAGTACTTC,CASHGTDKIYEQYF
TRBJ2-1,TRBV7-9,TRBD1,14,.,TGTGCCAGCAGCCCGGGACAGGGGTTCAATGAGCAGTTCTTC,CASSPGQGFNEQFF
TRBJ2-7,TRBV28,.,15,.,TGTGCCAGCAGTTCCGGGACACTGAGCTCCTACGAGCAGTACTTC,CASSSGTLSSYEQYF
TRBJ1-2,TRBV7-2,.,14,once,TGTGCCAGCAGCCCCTCTCGAGCCCGGGTTGGCTACACCTTC,CASSPSRARVGYTF
TRBJ2-1,TRBV7-8,.,15,.,TGTGCCAGCAGCTTAGCGAACACACCGGACAATGAGCAGTTCTTC,CASSLANTPDNEQFF
TRBJ2-1,TRBV7-9,.,14,.,TGTGCCAGCAGCTTAGGATCCAGTTCCAATGAGCAGTTCTTC,CASSLGSSSNEQFF
TRBJ1-2,TRBV11-2,.,15,.,TGTGCCAGCAGCTTATTGTTCAGGGGCGCGGAGGGCTACACCTTC,CASSLLFRGAEGYTF